This T cell receptor (beta chain) is from a study of blood T cell repertoires in COVID-19. Profiled with immunoSEQ multiplex PCR; TCRdb holds only in-frame clones, not every one. The table shows roughly 250,000 clones, with approximately 90% occurring only once. The germline V gene has CDR1 MDHEN and CDR2 SYDVKM. The CDR3 spans 13 residues. The germline V and J ends were trimmed by 5 bases and 9 bases, with 14 bases remaining between them. Two negative PCRs, clearance, or symptom resolution were required of recovered Cohort 3 donors. The chain uses TRBV28 and TRBJ1-5; D is ambiguous. The TCR comes from a man in his forties or fifties who had recovered from COVID-19. Material: PBMCs or T cells enriched from blood (not recorded which). The CDR3 nucleotides are TGTGCCAGCAGTCTTATTGCGTATGGGCCCCAGCATTTT. Protein: CASSLIAYGPQHF.